This paragraph reports one TCR beta chain. Its antigen is unknown. Patients chosen for sequencing had CD8+CD57+ cells that had expanded, as shown by flow cytometry. Each of the patients presented with severe acquired aplastic anemia. The data were taken from a study of CD8+CD57+ T cells in acquired aplastic anemia. Whole-study context: DNA recovered from sorted CD4+ and CD8+ cells had a mean of approximately 3.2 ug. General study findings and limits: Almost 30 shared CD8+ CDR3s appeared highly expressed within patients' immunodominant clones.

The CDR3 has 17 amino acids. V was clipped by 0 bases and J by 3 bases, with 12 bases between them. Germline lookup yields CDR1 WSHSY and CDR2 SAAADI. Genomic DNA served as template for TCR beta VDJ and CDR3 profiling. Each CDR3 protein gets one entry after TCRdb re-called the reads with MiXCR. Here the sample spans approximately 58,000 distinct CDR3 sequences, approximately 50% being singletons. This sequence joins TRBV10-2 and TRBJ1-6; D not certain. The sequence derives from a human donor with aplastic anemia. The specimen was sorted CD4+, CD8+, or CD8+CD57+ T cells (not recorded which) from PBMCs. The CDR3 loop reads CASSESRGYNYNSPLHF. In DNA, the CDR3 is TGCGCCAGCAGTGAGTCGAGAGGATACAACTATAATTCACCCCTCCACTTT.